The present T cell receptor beta chain was sequenced within a study of blood T cell repertoires in COVID-19. Background on the study: Spain, Italy and the United States supplied samples that represented acute and convalescent COVID-19. T cells, B-cell-depleted T cells, or PBMCs provided the cDNA or gDNA that served as material.

Germline CDR1 MNHEY, CDR2 SVGAGI. The CDR3 contains 13 residues. V gave up 5 bases and J gave up 9 bases, with 14 bases separating them. Using immunoSEQ multiplex PCR, the repertoire was profiled, and TCRdb retains in-frame clones only, with some absent. The sample carries fewer than 130,000 clones, 69% recorded once. Sequenced material: peripheral blood. The TCR sequence derives from a man older than 75 with acute or convalescent COVID-19. V gene TRBV6-5 combines with J gene TRBJ1-5; TRBD1 might be the D (5 bases). The CDR3 DNA is TGTGCCAGCAGTCCGGCGGGGGTTCGGCCCCAGCATTTT. It specifies CASSPAGVRPQHF.